This T cell receptor (beta chain) was sequenced in a study of CD8 T cells in Susac syndrome. Germline V lookup: CDR1 SGHVS, CDR2 FQNEAQ. The CDR3 loop spans 13 amino acids. The ends were cut back, 3 bases at V and 4 bases at J, with 9 bases in the middle. The RNA, about 0.45 to 1 ug, was put through reverse transcription using random hexamers. MiXCR, run by TCRdb on the immunoSEQ multiplex PCR reads, gives a single entry per CDR3 protein. Among some 180,000 distinct CDR3 sequences listed, around 90% were seen once. The chain joins TRBV7-8 to TRBJ1-1; tentatively, D is TRBD1 (6 bases). This TCR derives from a human donor with Susac syndrome. Source material: CD4+ T cells from PBMCs. The CDR3 DNA is TGTGCCAGCAGCTTGGGGGCTTCCACTGAAGCTTTCTTT. It yields the protein CASSLGASTEAFF.